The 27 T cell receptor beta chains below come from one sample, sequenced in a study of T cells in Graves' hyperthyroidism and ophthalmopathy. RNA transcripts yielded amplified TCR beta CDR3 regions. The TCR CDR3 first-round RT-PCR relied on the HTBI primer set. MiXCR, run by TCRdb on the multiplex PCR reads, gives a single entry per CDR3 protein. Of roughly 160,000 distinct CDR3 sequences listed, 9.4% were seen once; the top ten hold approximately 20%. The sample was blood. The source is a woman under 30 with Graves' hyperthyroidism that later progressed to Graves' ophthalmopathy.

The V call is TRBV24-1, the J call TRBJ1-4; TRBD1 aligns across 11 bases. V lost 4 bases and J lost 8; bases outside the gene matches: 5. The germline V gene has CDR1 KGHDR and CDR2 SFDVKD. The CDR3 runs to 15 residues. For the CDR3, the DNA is TGTGCCACCAGTGAGGGACAGGGGGAAGGGGAAAAACTGTTTTTT. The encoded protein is CATSEGQGEGEKLFF.

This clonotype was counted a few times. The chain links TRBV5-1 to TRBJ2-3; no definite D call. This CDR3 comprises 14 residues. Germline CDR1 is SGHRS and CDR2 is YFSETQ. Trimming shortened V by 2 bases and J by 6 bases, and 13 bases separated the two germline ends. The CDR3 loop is CASSLLTEKDTQYF. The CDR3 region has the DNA TGCGCCAGCAGCTTACTTACAGAAAAGGATACGCAGTATTTT.

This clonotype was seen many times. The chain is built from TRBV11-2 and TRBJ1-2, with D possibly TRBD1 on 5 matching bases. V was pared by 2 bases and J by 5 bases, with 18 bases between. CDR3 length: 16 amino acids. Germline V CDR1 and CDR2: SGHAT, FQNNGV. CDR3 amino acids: CASSLSGAARGYGYTF. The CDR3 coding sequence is TGTGCCAGCAGCTTATCCGGGGCCGCGCGGGGTTATGGCTACACCTTC.

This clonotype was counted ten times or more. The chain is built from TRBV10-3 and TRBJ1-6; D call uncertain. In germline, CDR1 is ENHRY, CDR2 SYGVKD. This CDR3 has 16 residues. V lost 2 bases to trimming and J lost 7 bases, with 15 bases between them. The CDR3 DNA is TGTGCCATCAGTGAGGGAGAGTCAATGCGAAATTCACCCCTCCACTTT. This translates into CAISEGESMRNSPLHF.

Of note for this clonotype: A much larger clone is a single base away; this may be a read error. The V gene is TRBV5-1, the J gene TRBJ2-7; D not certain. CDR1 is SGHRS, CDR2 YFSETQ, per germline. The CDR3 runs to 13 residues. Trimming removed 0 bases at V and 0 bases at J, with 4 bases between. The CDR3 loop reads CASSLDCSYEQYF. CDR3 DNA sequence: TGCGCCAGCAGCTTGGACTGCTCCTACGAGCAGTACTTC.

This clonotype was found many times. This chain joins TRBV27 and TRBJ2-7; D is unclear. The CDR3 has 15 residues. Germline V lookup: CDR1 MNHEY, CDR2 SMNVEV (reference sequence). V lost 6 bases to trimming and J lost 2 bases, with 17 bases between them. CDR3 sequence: CASSLIGEYAYEQYF. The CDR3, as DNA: TGTGCCAGCAGCCTCATTGGCGAATACGCCTACGAGCAGTACTTC.

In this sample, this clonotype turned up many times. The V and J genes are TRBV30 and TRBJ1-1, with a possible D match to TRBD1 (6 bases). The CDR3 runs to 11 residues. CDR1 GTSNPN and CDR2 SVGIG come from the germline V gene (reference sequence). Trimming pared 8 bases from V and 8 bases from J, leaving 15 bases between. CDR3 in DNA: TGTGCCAGCGAGACAGGAACAGAAGCTTTCTTT. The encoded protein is CASETGTEAFF.

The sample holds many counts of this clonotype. CDR3 coding DNA: TGTGCCAGCAGCGCAGGGGCCTCTGGGGCCAACGTCCTGACTTTC. Its translation: CASSAGASGANVLTF. V gene TRBV2 combines with J gene TRBJ2-6, with D maybe TRBD1 (6 bases). CDR1 and CDR2 (germline): SNHLY, FYNNEI. CDR3 length equals 15 residues. Trimming left V 6 bases short and J 0 bases short, with 9 bases between.

As DNA, the CDR3 is TGTGCCAGCAGCCAGCGGGGAGGGGCAGATACGCAGTATTTT. Translation: CASSQRGGADTQYF. The rearrangement uses TRBV5-8 and TRBJ2-3, with 7 nucleotides matching TRBD2. This CDR3 is built from 14 residues. Per the germline V gene, CDR1 is SGHTS and CDR2 is YDEGEE. The V segment lost 4 bases and the J segment 4 bases; nucleotides outside the gene matches: 6.

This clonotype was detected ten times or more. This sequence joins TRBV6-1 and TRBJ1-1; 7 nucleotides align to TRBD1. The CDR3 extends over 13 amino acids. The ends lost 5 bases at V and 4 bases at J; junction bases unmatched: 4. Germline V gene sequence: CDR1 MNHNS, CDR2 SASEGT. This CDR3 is CASSNRGSTEAFF. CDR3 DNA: TGTGCCAGCAGTAACAGGGGTAGCACTGAAGCTTTCTTT.

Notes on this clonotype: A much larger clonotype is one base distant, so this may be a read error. CDR3 loop: CIVQLAGQPQYF. The DNA for the CDR3 is TGCATCGTTCAACTAGCGGGCCAGCCCCAGTACTTC. The chain links TRBV29-1 to TRBJ2-5; 9 bases are shared with TRBD2. The CDR3 contains 12 residues. CDR1 is SQVTM and CDR2 is ANQGSEA in the germline V gene. Full variable domain (remainder filled in from reference TRBV29-1 and TRBJ2-5): SAVISQKPSRDICQRGTSLTIQCQVDSQVTMMFWYRQQPGQSLTLIATANQGSEATYESGFVIDKFPISRPNLTFSTLTVSNMSPEDSSIYLCIVQLAGQPQYFGPGTRLLVL.

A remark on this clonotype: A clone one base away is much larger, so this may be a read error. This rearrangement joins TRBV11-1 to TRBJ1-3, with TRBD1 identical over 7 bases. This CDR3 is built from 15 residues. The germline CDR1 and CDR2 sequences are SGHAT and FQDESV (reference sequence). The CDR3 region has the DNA TGTGCCAGCAGCCAGGGACAGCCCTCTGAAAACACCATATATTTT. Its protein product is CASSQGQPSENTIYF.

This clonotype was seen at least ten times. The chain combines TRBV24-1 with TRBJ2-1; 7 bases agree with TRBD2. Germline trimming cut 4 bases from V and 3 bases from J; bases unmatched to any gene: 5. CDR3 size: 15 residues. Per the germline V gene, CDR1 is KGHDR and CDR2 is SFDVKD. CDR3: CATSELAGLYNEQFF. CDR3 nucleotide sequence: TGTGCCACCAGTGAGTTAGCGGGCCTCTACAATGAGCAGTTCTTC.

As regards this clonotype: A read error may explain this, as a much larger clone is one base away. CDR3 in amino acids: CSARKAGGRGDEQFF. The CDR3 DNA sequence: TGCAGTGCTAGAAAAGCGGGGGGCAGGGGGGATGAGCAGTTCTTC. The chain employs TRBV20-1 and TRBJ2-1, with 9 nucleotides matching TRBD2. The germline CDR1 and CDR2 sequences are DFQATT and SNEGSKA (reference sequence). The CDR3 spans 15 residues. Trimming cost V 2 bases and J 8 bases; bases outside gene matches: 10.

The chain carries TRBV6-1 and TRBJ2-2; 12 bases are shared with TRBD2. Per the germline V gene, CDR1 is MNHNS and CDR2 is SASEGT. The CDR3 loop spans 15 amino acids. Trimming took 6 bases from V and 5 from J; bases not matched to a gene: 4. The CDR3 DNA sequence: TGTGCCAGCAGCAGACTAGCGGGAGAGACCGGGGAGCTGTTTTTT. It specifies CASSRLAGETGELFF.

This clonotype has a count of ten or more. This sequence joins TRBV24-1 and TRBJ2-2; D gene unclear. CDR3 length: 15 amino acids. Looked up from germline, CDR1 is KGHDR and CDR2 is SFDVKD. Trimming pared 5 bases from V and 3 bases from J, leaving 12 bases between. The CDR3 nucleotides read TGTGCCACCAGTGGTCCCCAGGATTACACCGGGGAGCTGTTTTTT. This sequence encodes CATSGPQDYTGELFF.

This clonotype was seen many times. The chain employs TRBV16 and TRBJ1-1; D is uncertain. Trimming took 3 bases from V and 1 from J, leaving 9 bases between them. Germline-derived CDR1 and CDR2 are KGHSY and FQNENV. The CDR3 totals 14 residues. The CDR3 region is CASSHIVQNTEAFF. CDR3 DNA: TGTGCCAGCAGCCATATAGTTCAGAACACTGAAGCTTTCTTT.

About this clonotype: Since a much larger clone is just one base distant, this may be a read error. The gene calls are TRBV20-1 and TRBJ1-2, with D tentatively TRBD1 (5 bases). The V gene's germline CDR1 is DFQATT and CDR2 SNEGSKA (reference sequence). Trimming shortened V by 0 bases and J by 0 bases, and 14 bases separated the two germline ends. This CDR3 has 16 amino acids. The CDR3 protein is CSARDRGRSPNYGYTF. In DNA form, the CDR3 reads TGCAGTGCTAGAGATCGGGGCAGGTCCCCTAACTATGGCTACACCTTC.

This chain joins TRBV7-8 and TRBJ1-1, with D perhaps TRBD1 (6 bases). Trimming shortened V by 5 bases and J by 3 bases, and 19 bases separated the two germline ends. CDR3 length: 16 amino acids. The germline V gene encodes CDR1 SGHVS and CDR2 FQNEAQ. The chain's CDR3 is CASSVRGGRQDTEAFF. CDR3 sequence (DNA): TGTGCCAGCAGCGTGAGGGGGGGGCGCCAGGACACTGAAGCTTTCTTT.

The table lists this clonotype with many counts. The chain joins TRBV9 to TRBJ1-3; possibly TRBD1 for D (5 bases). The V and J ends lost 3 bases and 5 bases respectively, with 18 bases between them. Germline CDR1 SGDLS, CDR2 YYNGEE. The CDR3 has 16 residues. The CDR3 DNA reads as TGTGCCAGCAGCGGGAAGGGCGCGGAGGGACGAAACACCATATATTTT. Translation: CASSGKGAEGRNTIYF.

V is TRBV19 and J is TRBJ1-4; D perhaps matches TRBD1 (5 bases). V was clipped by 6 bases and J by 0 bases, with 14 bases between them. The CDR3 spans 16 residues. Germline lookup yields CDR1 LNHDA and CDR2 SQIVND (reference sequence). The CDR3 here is CASSANLRATNEKLFF. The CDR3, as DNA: TGTGCCAGTAGCGCTAACCTCAGGGCAACTAATGAAAAACTGTTTTTT.

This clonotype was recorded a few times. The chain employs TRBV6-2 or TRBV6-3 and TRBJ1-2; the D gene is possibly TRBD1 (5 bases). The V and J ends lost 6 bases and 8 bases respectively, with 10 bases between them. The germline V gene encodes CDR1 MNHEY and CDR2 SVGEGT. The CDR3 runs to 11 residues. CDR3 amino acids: CASSQGVGYTF. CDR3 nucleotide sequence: TGTGCCAGCAGCCAGGGTGTGGGCTACACCTTC.

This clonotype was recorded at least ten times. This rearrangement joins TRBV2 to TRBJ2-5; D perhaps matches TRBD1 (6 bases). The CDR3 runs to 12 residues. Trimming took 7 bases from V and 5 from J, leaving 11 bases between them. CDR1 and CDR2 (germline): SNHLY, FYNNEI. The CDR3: CASTDRKETQYF. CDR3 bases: TGTGCCAGCACCGACAGGAAGGAGACCCAGTACTTC.

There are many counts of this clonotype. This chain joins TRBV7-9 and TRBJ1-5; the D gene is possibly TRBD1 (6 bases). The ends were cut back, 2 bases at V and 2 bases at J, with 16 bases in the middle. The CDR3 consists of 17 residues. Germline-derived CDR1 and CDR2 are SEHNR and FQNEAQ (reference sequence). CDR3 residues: CASSLYTGTFGNQPQHF. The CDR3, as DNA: TGTGCCAGCAGCTTATACACTGGGACATTTGGCAATCAGCCCCAGCATTTT.

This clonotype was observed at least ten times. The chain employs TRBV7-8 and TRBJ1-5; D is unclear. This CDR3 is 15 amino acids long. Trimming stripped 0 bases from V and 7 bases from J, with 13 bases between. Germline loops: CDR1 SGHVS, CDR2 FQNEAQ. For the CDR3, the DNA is TGTGCCAGCAGCTTAGCTGGGAGCCCCCGGCAGCCCCAGCATTTT. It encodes CASSLAGSPRQPQHF. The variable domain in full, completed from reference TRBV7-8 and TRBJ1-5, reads GAGVSQSPRYKVAKRGQDVALRCDPISGHVSLFWYQQALGQGPEFLTYFQNEAQLDKSGLPSDRFFAERPEGSVSTLKIQRTQQEDSAVYLCASSLAGSPRQPQHFGDGTRLSIL.

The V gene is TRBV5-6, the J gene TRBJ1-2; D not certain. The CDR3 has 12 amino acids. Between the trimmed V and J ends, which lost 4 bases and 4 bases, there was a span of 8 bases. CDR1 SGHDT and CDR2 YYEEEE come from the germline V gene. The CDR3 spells CASSTYTYGYTF. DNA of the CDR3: TGTGCCAGCAGCACCTACACCTATGGCTACACCTTC.

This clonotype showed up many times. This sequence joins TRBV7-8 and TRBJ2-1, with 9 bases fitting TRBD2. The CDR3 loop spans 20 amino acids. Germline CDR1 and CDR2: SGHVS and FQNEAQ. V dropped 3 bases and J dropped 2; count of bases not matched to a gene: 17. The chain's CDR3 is CASSFSLLRGGRVPYNEQFF. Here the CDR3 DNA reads TGTGCCAGCAGCTTCAGTCTTCTGCGGGGGGGCCGCGTCCCCTACAATGAGCAGTTCTTC. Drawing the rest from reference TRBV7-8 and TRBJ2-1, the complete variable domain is GAGVSQSPRYKVAKRGQDVALRCDPISGHVSLFWYQQALGQGPEFLTYFQNEAQLDKSGLPSDRFFAERPEGSVSTLKIQRTQQEDSAVYLCASSFSLLRGGRVPYNEQFFGPGTRLTVL.